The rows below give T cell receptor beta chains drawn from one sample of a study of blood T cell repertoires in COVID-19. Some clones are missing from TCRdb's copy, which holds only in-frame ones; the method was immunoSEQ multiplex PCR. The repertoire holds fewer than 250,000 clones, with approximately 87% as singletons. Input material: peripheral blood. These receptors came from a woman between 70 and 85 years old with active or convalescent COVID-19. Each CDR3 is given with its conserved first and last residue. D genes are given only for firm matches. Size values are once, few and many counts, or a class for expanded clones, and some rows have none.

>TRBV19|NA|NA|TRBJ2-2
CASSIQGNTGELFF
TGTGCCAGTAGTATACAGGGGAACACCGGGGAGCTGTTTTTT
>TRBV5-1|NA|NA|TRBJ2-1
CASSLGQVPYNEQFF
TGCGCCAGCAGCTTGGGCCAGGTGCCTTACAATGAGCAGTTCTTC
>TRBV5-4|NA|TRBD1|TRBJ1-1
CASSRDSQNTEAFF
TGTGCCAGCAGCCGGGACAGCCAGAACACTGAAGCTTTCTTT
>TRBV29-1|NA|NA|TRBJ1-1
CSVDLTGTEAFF
TGCAGCGTTGATCTAACGGGGACTGAAGCTTTCTTT
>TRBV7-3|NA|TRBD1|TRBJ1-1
CASSPDRDTEAFF
TGTGCCAGCAGTCCCGACAGGGACACTGAAGCTTTCTTT
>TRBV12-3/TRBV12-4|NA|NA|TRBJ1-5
CASSLRENQPQHF
TGTGCCAGCAGTTTAAGGGAGAATCAGCCCCAGCATTTT
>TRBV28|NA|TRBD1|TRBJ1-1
CASSIQGVTEAFF
TGTGCCAGCAGTATTCAGGGGGTCACTGAAGCTTTCTTT
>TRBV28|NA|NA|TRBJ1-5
CASSFVNSNQPQHF
TGTGCCAGCAGTTTTGTAAATAGCAATCAGCCCCAGCATTTT
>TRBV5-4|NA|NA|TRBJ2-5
CASSLGSVVETQYF
TGTGCCAGCAGCTTGGGGAGTGTGGTAGAGACCCAGTACTTC
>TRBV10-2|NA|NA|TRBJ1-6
CASSQRLAGGSYNSPLHF
TGCGCCAGCAGTCAACGGTTAGCAGGAGGTTCCTATAATTCACCCCTCCACTTT
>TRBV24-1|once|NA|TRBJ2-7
CATGGPNSDEQYF
TGTGCCACGGGGGGGCCAAATAGCGACGAGCAGTACTTC
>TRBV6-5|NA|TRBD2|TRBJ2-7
CASSYDSGRFYEQYF
TGTGCCAGCAGTTACGATAGCGGGAGGTTCTACGAGCAGTACTTC
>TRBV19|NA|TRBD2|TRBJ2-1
CASTRTSGRTLEQFF
TGTGCCAGTACCCGGACTAGCGGGAGGACTCTTGAGCAGTTCTTC
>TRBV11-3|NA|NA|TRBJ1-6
CASSLGLNSPLHF
TGTGCCAGCAGCTTAGGGCTGAATTCACCCCTCCACTTT
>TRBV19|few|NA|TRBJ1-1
CASSITLRRTEAFF
TGTGCCAGTAGTATAACTCTTAGGAGAACTGAAGCTTTCTTT
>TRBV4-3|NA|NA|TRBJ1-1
CASSQGAQGWAFF
TGCGCCAGCAGCCAAGGAGCTCAGGGGTGGGCTTTCTTT
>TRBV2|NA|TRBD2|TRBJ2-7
CASRGSGRPSYEQYF
TGTGCCAGCAGGGGGAGCGGGAGGCCTTCCTACGAGCAGTACTTC
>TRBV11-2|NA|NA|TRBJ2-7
CASSLAGHSYEQYF
TGTGCCAGCAGCTTAGCAGGACATTCCTACGAGCAGTACTTC
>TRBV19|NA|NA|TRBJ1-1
CASSMGAEMNTEAFF
TGTGCCAGTAGTATGGGGGCAGAGATGAACACTGAAGCTTTCTTT
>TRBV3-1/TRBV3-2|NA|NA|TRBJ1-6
CASSQEARVDNSPLHF
TGTGCCAGCAGCCAAGAGGCCAGGGTGGATAATTCACCCCTCCACTTT
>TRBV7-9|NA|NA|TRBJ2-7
CASSLTVPEQYF
TGTGCCAGCAGCCTGACAGTGCCGGAGCAGTACTTC
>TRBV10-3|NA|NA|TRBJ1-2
CAISGTVKGTNYGYTF
TGTGCCATCAGTGGGACAGTCAAAGGGACTAACTATGGCTACACCTTC
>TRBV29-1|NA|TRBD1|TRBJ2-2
CSVDTGTGTTGELFF
TGCAGCGTTGACACCGGGACAGGGACCACCGGGGAGCTGTTTTTT
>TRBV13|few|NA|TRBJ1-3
CASSSYGSISGNTIYF
TGTGCCAGCAGCTCCTACGGGTCCATCTCTGGAAACACCATATATTTT
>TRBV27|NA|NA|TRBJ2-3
CASSLWVGGAVDTQYF
TGTGCCAGCAGTTTATGGGTTGGGGGGGCTGTAGATACGCAGTATTTT
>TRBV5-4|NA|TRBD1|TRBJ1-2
CASSPPPGQGLDGYTF
TGTGCCAGCAGCCCACCCCCGGGACAGGGTCTCGATGGCTACACCTTC
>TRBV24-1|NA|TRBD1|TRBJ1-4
CATSDSTGASEKLFF
TGTGCCACCAGTGACTCCACAGGGGCTAGTGAAAAACTGTTTTTT
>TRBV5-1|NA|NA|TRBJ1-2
CASSLAAGEGYTF
TGCGCCAGCAGCTTGGCTGCAGGGGAAGGCTACACCTTC